This entry features one T cell receptor beta chain sequence. The germline V and J ends were trimmed by 2 bases and 0 bases, with 13 bases remaining between them. CDR1 is SGHRS and CDR2 is YFSETQ in the germline V gene. This CDR3 has 16 residues. Repertoires were generated with immunoSEQ multiplex PCR, while TCRdb's copy carries only in-frame clones and drops some. This table holds just over 60,000 clones, more than 85% found once. The sample belongs to a study of OX40 agonist ivuxolimab in advanced cancers. The specimen was CD4+ or CD8+ T cells sorted from blood, collected in a trial of the OX40 agonist ivuxolimab. The chain carries TRBV5-1 and TRBJ2-3, with TRBD2 as a possible D gene (6 bases). This TCR was recovered from an adult with an advanced solid tumor such as melanoma, head and neck, liver or kidney cancer. The CDR3: CASSFGGGLSTDTQYF. The CDR3, as DNA: TGCGCCAGCAGCTTCGGCGGAGGGTTAAGCACAGATACGCAGTATTTT.